The 20 T cell receptor beta chains reported below all come from one sample, sequenced in a study of blood T cells in healthy people across ages (dated by TCRdb to 2014 to 2015). Libraries came from 5' RACE. The sequencer was an Illumina HiSeq 2500. A second PCR of about 6 to 11 cycles was run with a J-beta primer mix and a sample-barcoded 5' primer. In TCRdb, the public reads were trimmed at Q25 with fastp and aligned with MiXCR, with productive beta chains retained. Entries that share a CDR3 protein sequence are merged under the most common genes and DNA. This sample comprises about 580,000 distinct CDR3 sequences, roughly 48% of them detected only once. The ten largest clones capture 20% to 25% of the sample. The material sequenced was blood. These receptors all come from an elderly man in good health.

This clonotype turned up a few times. This CDR3 reads CASSLGLALAEQYF. The CDR3 DNA reads as TGCGCCAGCAGCTTGGGACTAGCTCTCGCCGAGCAGTACTTC. The V call is TRBV5-1, the J call TRBJ2-7; TRBD2 aligns across 7 bases. Trimming at V came to 0 bases and at J to 6 bases, leaving 6 bases not matched to a gene. The CDR3 contains 14 residues. Germline V gives CDR1 SGHRS, CDR2 YFSETQ.

The chain has TRBV10-3 and TRBJ2-1; D not resolved. The CDR3 is 13 amino acids. Trimming took off 4 bases at V and 5 bases at J, with 9 bases between the two ends. Germline lookup yields CDR1 ENHRY and CDR2 SYGVKD. CDR3 loop: CAISVGRNNEQFF. DNA of the CDR3: TGTGCCATCAGTGTGGGCAGAAACAATGAGCAGTTCTTC.

This clonotype was observed at least ten times. The CDR3 loop reads CASSFPTNSYNEQFF. The CDR3 DNA reads TGTGCCAGCAGCTTCCCAACTAATTCCTACAATGAGCAGTTCTTC. The chain uses TRBV7-3 and TRBJ2-1, with unresolved D. The CDR3 has 15 amino acids. Germline V CDR1 and CDR2: SGHTA, FQGTGA. Trimming removed 3 bases from V and 1 base from J, with 10 bases in between. The full variable domain, rest sourced from reference TRBV7-3 and TRBJ2-1, is GAGVSQTPSNKVTEKGKYVELRCDPISGHTALYWYRQSLGQGPEFLIYFQGTGAADDSGLPNDRFFAVRPEGSVSTLKIQRTERGDSAVYLCASSFPTNSYNEQFFGPGTRLTVL.

This clonotype has more than one count but fewer than ten. The V and J genes are TRBV6-6 and TRBJ1-2; D not resolved. CDR1 is MNHNY, CDR2 SVGAGI, per germline (reference sequence). V lost 2 bases to trimming and J lost 6 bases, with 4 bases between them. The CDR3 has 11 residues. CDR3 DNA: TGTGCCAGCAGTTACCGGAATGGCTACACCTTC. Translating gives CASSYRNGYTF.

Regarding this clonotype: One end of the junction fails to match germline, which may point to a read error. The chain joins TRBV12-3 or TRBV12-4 to TRBJ1-4, with no clear D. The CDR3 totals 15 residues. The CDR3 loop is CASSLRKATSEKLFF. The CDR3 DNA follows: TGTGCCAGCAGTTTAAGGAAAGCAACTAGTGAAAAACTGTTTTTT.

This clonotype appeared many times. CDR3: CSTRDGSSYNEQFF. For the CDR3, the DNA is TGCAGCACGAGGGACGGCAGCTCCTACAATGAGCAGTTCTTC. The J gene is TRBJ2-1, the V gene TRBV29-1, with D perhaps assigned TRBD1 or TRBD2 (5 bases each). The CDR3 has 14 residues. The ends were cut back, 8 bases at V and 0 bases at J, with 14 bases in the middle. Germline V gene sequence: CDR1 SQVTM, CDR2 ANQGSEA.

In this sample, this clonotype turned up a few times. The V gene is TRBV6-2 or TRBV6-3, the J gene TRBJ2-1; D is unresolved. V was pared by 0 bases and J by 0 bases, with 9 bases between. CDR3 size: 16 residues. Germline V gene data show CDR1 as MNHEY and CDR2 as SVGEGT. DNA of the CDR3: TGTGCCAGCAGTTACTCGATAGCAAGCTCCTACAATGAGCAGTTCTTC. Its translation: CASSYSIASSYNEQFF.

The chain employs TRBV29-1 and TRBJ1-2; D ambiguous. CDR1 SQVTM and CDR2 ANQGSEA come from the germline V gene. The CDR3 totals 12 residues. Trimming cost V 3 bases and J 4 bases, with 9 bases left between them. CDR3 loop: CSVEPGSYGYTF. CDR3 DNA sequence: TGCAGCGTTGAGCCGGGATCCTATGGCTACACCTTC.

V gene TRBV14 combines with J gene TRBJ2-1, with 10 nucleotides matching TRBD1. This CDR3 comprises 16 residues. CDR1 and CDR2 (germline): SGHDN, FVKESK. V was pared by 0 bases and J by 13 bases, with 12 bases of the junction left unmatched. CDR3: CASSQDIRDRGETQFF. In DNA, the CDR3 is TGTGCCAGCAGCCAAGATATAAGGGACAGGGGAGAGACCCAGTTCTTC.

As regards this clonotype: The junction does not match germline at one end; this may be a read error. The genes are TRBV7-7 and TRBJ2-5; 7 bases are a match to TRBD2. The CDR3 loop spans 16 amino acids. Germline V CDR1 and CDR2: SSHAT, FNYEAQ (reference sequence). As DNA, the CDR3 is TGTGCTAGCAGCCCCCGAAGGGTCCAGGGAGGGGAGACCCAGTACTTC. It encodes CASSPRRVQGGETQYF. The full variable domain, in which reference TRBV7-7 and TRBJ2-5 provide the parts outside the CDR3, is GAGVSQSPRYKVTKRGQDVTLRCDPISSHATLYWYQQALGQGPEFLTYFNYEAQPDKSGLPSDRFSAERPEGSISTLTIQRTEQRDSAMYRCASSPRRVQGGETQYFGPGTRLLVL.

This clonotype came up many times. This rearrangement joins TRBV6-6 to TRBJ2-3; D is perhaps TRBD1 or TRBD2 (6 bases each). This CDR3 comprises 16 residues. The V end lost 2 bases, the J end lost 2 bases, and 14 bases lay between the germline ends. Per germline, CDR1 MNHNY and CDR2 SVGAGI (reference sequence). The CDR3 DNA reads as TGTGCCAGCAGTTACGCCCTGGGGGGCTCCACAGATACGCAGTATTTT. Translated: CASSYALGGSTDTQYF.

The chain carries TRBV7-2 and TRBJ2-4; D remains unclear. TRBJ2-5 explains the end of the DNA better; the J call may be wrong. Germline V gene lookup returns CDR1 SGHTA and CDR2 FQGNSA. The CDR3 has 13 amino acids. The CDR3, as DNA: TGTGCCAGCAGCCATGACAACCAAGAGACCCAGTACTTC. Protein product: CASSHDNQETQYF.

The chain links TRBV29-1 to TRBJ1-2, with a possible D match to TRBD1 (5 bases). From germline, CDR1 is SQVTM and CDR2 ANQGSEA. CDR3 length: 13 amino acids. Trimming cost V 4 bases and J 3 bases, with 12 bases left between them. Here the CDR3 DNA reads TGCAGCGTTGGGACGGGGCAGGACTATGGCTACACCTTC. It yields the protein CSVGTGQDYGYTF.

This sequence joins TRBV20-1 and TRBJ1-2, with 7 bases that match TRBD1. Germline CDR1 DFQATT, CDR2 SNEGSKA (reference sequence). The CDR3 sequence is 15 residues long. V dropped 0 bases and J dropped 3; count of bases not matched to a gene: 7. The CDR3 loop is CSARDSQGVDYGYTF. CDR3 sequence (DNA): TGCAGTGCTAGAGATTCGCAGGGGGTAGACTATGGCTACACCTTC.

The chain combines TRBV20-1 with TRBJ2-7; D may correspond to TRBD1 or TRBD2 (6 bases each). The V gene lost 0 bases and the J gene lost 5 bases, with 23 bases spanning the gap. Germline assignment: CDR1 DFQATT and CDR2 SNEGSKA (reference sequence). The CDR3 extends over 17 amino acids. Written as DNA, the CDR3 is TGCAGTGCTAGAGATAGGGGGGCAGGGCGCAGGGCCCACGAGCAGTACTTC. Amino acids: CSARDRGAGRRAHEQYF.

The table lists this clonotype with a few counts. The V and J genes are TRBV4-2 and TRBJ1-6; 7 positions agree with TRBD1. The germline gives CDR1 LGHNA, CDR2 YNFKEQ. The V gene end was trimmed by 6 bases and the J gene end by 5 bases; junction bases not matched to a gene: 10. The CDR3 runs 16 residues. In DNA form, the CDR3 reads TGTGCCAGCAGGCCAACAGACAGGGTGCATAATTCACCCCTCCACTTT. Translated, it gives CASRPTDRVHNSPLHF.

This clonotype was seen only once. The rearrangement uses TRBV5-1 and TRBJ2-7; no definite D call. V lost 4 bases, J lost 7 bases, and 18 bases lay in between. CDR3 size: 14 residues. Germline lookup yields CDR1 SGHRS and CDR2 YFSETQ. The CDR3 sequence: CASSPNTADNEQYF. Written as DNA, the CDR3 is TGCGCCAGCAGCCCTAACACAGCCGACAATGAGCAGTACTTC.

This chain joins TRBV29-1 and TRBJ2-1, with 9 positions matching TRBD2. Germline trimming cut 4 bases from V and 2 bases from J; bases unmatched to any gene: 9. The CDR3 totals 16 residues. CDR1 SQVTM and CDR2 ANQGSEA come from the germline V gene. CDR3 coding DNA: TGCAGCGTTGCGACCGGGGCTAGCGGGACCTACAATGAGCAGTTCTTC. It translates to CSVATGASGTYNEQFF.

This clonotype was detected many times. Written as DNA, the CDR3 is TGCGCCAGCAGCCAAGAACCCCCCAAAGCGGGGCTCCAAGAGACCCAGTACTTC. Protein product: CASSQEPPKAGLQETQYF. The chain is built from TRBV4-3 and TRBJ2-5, with TRBD2 matching over 7 bases. This CDR3 comprises 18 residues. Looked up from germline, CDR1 is LGHNA and CDR2 is YSLEER. V lost 0 bases to trimming and J lost 1 base; unmatched junction nucleotides: 11.

CDR3 nucleotides: TGTGCCAGCAGAGACCGGCTAGCGGGGAAAGAGACCCAGTTCTTC. This codes for CASRDRLAGKETQFF. The gene calls are TRBV6-6 and TRBJ2-1, with TRBD2 matching over 9 bases. Germline CDR1 MNHNY, CDR2 SVGAGI (reference sequence). The CDR3 runs 15 residues. With 6 bases clipped from V and 13 bases from J, the junction kept 16 bases outside the gene matches.